This TCR beta chain was recorded in a study of control samples from healthy donors and cancer patients. The CDR3 has 16 residues. Germline V gene lookup returns CDR1 MNHEY and CDR2 SMNVEV (reference sequence). Trimming removed 2 bases at V and 5 bases at J, with 16 bases between. Profiled with immunoSEQ multiplex PCR; TCRdb holds only in-frame clones, not every one. The sample yields some 76,000 clones, approximately 88% seen once. Sequencing was done on a sample of PBMCs. The receptor was derived from a woman in her forties or fifties with colorectal cancer. The rearrangement joins TRBV27 to TRBJ2-1; D gene uncertain. CDR3 amino acids: CASSLHGPAPNNEQFF. The DNA of the CDR3 is TGTGCCAGCAGTTTACACGGGCCGGCCCCTAACAATGAGCAGTTCTTC.